Reported below is one T cell receptor (beta chain). TCRdb's table, derived via immunoSEQ multiplex PCR, lists solely in-frame clones and lacks some. Among tens of thousands of clones, roughly 85% were seen once, and the ten largest hold around 0.73%. The data stem from a study of OX40 agonist ivuxolimab in advanced cancers. The CDR3 spans 14 residues. From germline, CDR1 is SGHTA and CDR2 FQGNSA. V lost 6 bases and J 1 base, leaving 12 bases between the germline ends. The chain uses TRBV7-2 and TRBJ1-1; the D is unclear. The TCR comes from an adult with an advanced solid tumor such as melanoma, head and neck, liver or kidney cancer. The sample consisted of CD4+ or CD8+ T cells sorted from blood, taken in a trial of the OX40 agonist ivuxolimab. The CDR3 loop reads CASSKEPTNTEAFF. The CDR3 nucleotides are TGTGCCAGCAGTAAGGAGCCTACGAACACTGAAGCTTTCTTT.